These 19 T cell receptor beta chains were all obtained from the same sample, sequenced in a study of graft-versus-host responses after intestinal transplantation. Sequencing was performed with immunoSEQ multiplex PCR; in TCRdb, only in-frame clones are kept and a portion is missing. Here the sample spans some 110,000 clones, roughly 92% being singletons. No antigens are known for them. The sample here was unstimulated CD4+ T cells sorted from spleen or lymph node cells, taken before transplant. These receptors came from a human donor who was the organ donor for an intestinal transplant.

The chain has TRBV19 and TRBJ1-5; TRBD1 agrees at 10 bases. The CDR3 is made up of 15 amino acids. Germline assignment: CDR1 LNHDA and CDR2 SQIVND (reference sequence). Unmatched junction bases numbered 2, after V lost 4 bases and J lost 2 bases. The CDR3 spells CASSTTGGGNQPQHF. CDR3 coding DNA: TGTGCCAGTAGTACGACAGGGGGCGGCAATCAGCCCCAGCATTTT.

The gene calls are TRBV5-6 and TRBJ2-1; no reliable D call. Germline-derived CDR1 and CDR2 are SGHDT and YYEEEE. V was pared by 1 base and J by 2 bases, with 10 bases between. The CDR3 has 15 amino acids. The CDR3 DNA reads as TGTGCCAGCAGCTTGTGGCCCGCCGCCTACAATGAGCAGTTCTTC. Amino acids: CASSLWPAAYNEQFF.

V and J are TRBV6-1 and TRBJ1-1; D uncertain. In germline, CDR1 is MNHNS, CDR2 SASEGT. Trimming took off 3 bases at V and 0 bases at J, with 14 bases between the two ends. CDR3 size: 16 residues. The CDR3 loop is CASSDLRSGLNTEAFF. In DNA, the CDR3 is TGTGCCAGCAGTGATTTACGGAGCGGACTGAACACTGAAGCTTTCTTT.

This sequence joins TRBV19 and TRBJ2-5; TRBD2 matches 7 bases. CDR1 and CDR2 (germline): LNHDA, SQIVND (reference sequence). This CDR3 has 15 amino acids. V lost 5 bases and J lost 7; bases outside the gene matches: 13. CDR3 sequence: CASSLPAAGRATQYF. CDR3 DNA sequence: TGTGCCAGTAGTCTCCCGGCGGCAGGGAGGGCGACCCAGTACTTC. Full variable domain (missing parts from reference TRBV19 and TRBJ2-5): DGGITQSPKYLFRKEGQNVTLSCEQNLNHDAMYWYRQDPGQGLRLIYYSQIVNDFQKGDIAEGYSVSREKKESFPLTVTSAQKNPTAFYLCASSLPAAGRATQYFGPGTRLLVL.

The chain links TRBV29-1 to TRBJ2-7; 7 bases line up with TRBD2. This CDR3 region has 13 residues. V shed 6 bases, J shed 1 base, and the junction held 6 bases outside the gene matches. Germline assignment: CDR1 SQVTM and CDR2 ANQGSEA. The CDR3 nucleotides are TGCAGCGTCCCGGGGGAGGGGTCCTACGAGCAGTACTTC. It codes for CSVPGEGSYEQYF.

The chain uses TRBV5-1 and TRBJ2-2, with a tentative D call TRBD2 (5 bases). Germline CDR1 and CDR2: SGHRS and YFSETQ. This CDR3 is 16 amino acids long. V lost 5 bases, J lost 1 base, and 15 bases lay in between. CDR3 nucleotide sequence: TGCGCCAGCAGTCCCTCGGGCAGCGGGAACACCGGGGAGCTGTTTTTT. It codes for CASSPSGSGNTGELFF. The full variable domain, in which reference TRBV5-1 and TRBJ2-2 provide the parts outside the CDR3, is KAGVTQTPRYLIKTRGQQVTLSCSPISGHRSVSWYQQTPGQGLQFLFEYFSETQRNKGNFPGRFSGRQFSNSRSEMNVSTLELGDSALYLCASSPSGSGNTGELFFGEGSRLTVL.

Comment on this clone: The junction departs from germline at one end; a sequencing error may be responsible. The chain links TRBV11-2 to TRBJ1-4; tentative D call: TRBD1 (5 bases). Looked up from germline, CDR1 is SGHAT and CDR2 is FQNNGV. CDR3 length: 16 residues. CDR3 bases: TGTGCCAGCAGCTTAGTCGCAGGGCAGTCTAATAAAAAACTGTTTTTT. Its protein product is CASSLVAGQSNKKLFF.

A single count supports this clone. V gene TRBV15 combines with J gene TRBJ1-5; D unclear. The CDR3 has 13 amino acids. The V end was cut by 4 bases, the J end by 3 bases, with 7 bases between. Germline V gene data show CDR1 as LNHNV and CDR2 as YYDKDF (reference sequence). Here the CDR3 reads CATSIRYNQPQHF. The CDR3 DNA is TGTGCCACCAGCATTAGGTACAATCAGCCCCAGCATTTT.

This clone was recorded only once. The chain is built from TRBV5-1 and TRBJ2-1; TRBD1 matches at 7 bases. Germline-derived CDR1 and CDR2 are SGHRS and YFSETQ. The V segment lost 0 bases and the J segment 0 bases; nucleotides outside the gene matches: 0. The CDR3 is made up of 15 amino acids. CDR3 sequence (DNA): TGCGCCAGCAGCTTGGGGACAGGCTCCTACAATGAGCAGTTCTTC. It encodes CASSLGTGSYNEQFF.

This sequence joins TRBV30 and TRBJ2-7; TRBD2 aligns across 8 bases. The germline V gene encodes CDR1 GTSNPN and CDR2 SVGIG (reference sequence). The CDR3 is 14 residues long. The CDR3 region has the DNA TGTGCTCGGAGGAGGCGGGAGGCCTCCTACGAGCAGTACTTC. Translating gives CARRRREASYEQYF.

The V gene is TRBV27, the J gene TRBJ2-7; D gene unclear. Per germline, CDR1 MNHEY and CDR2 SMNVEV (reference sequence). The CDR3 length is 14 residues. Between the trimmed V and J ends, which lost 1 base and 3 bases, there was a span of 10 bases. As DNA, the CDR3 is TGTGCCAGCAGTTTATATGCCAGAGGCTACGAGCAGTACTTC. As protein: CASSLYARGYEQYF.

This chain links TRBV6-1 with TRBJ1-6; no reliable D call. CDR1 and CDR2 from the germline V gene are MNHNS and SASEGT. Trimming pared 9 bases from V and 5 bases from J, leaving 11 bases between. The CDR3 consists of 13 residues. The CDR3 loop is CASSPANNSPLHF. The CDR3 DNA follows: TGTGCCAGTTCACCCGCGAATAATTCACCCCTCCACTTT.

This clone has more than one count but fewer than ten. The rearrangement links TRBV5-4 to TRBJ1-4, with D perhaps TRBD1 (5 bases). The CDR3 extends over 15 amino acids. V shed 0 bases and J shed 4 bases, with 10 bases lying between them. Germline values: CDR1 SGHNT, CDR2 YYREEE (reference sequence). CDR3 sequence reads: CASSLEAGSNEKLFF. The DNA of the CDR3 is TGTGCCAGCAGCTTGGAGGCAGGGAGTAATGAAAAACTGTTTTTT.

The J gene is TRBJ1-1, the V gene TRBV5-1; no firm D call. The germline V gene encodes CDR1 SGHRS and CDR2 YFSETQ. This CDR3 has 13 residues. Trimming took 4 bases from V and 0 from J, leaving 7 bases between them. The CDR3 loop reads CASSPSVNTEAFF. In DNA form, the CDR3 reads TGCGCCAGCAGCCCCTCCGTGAACACTGAAGCTTTCTTT.

The chain recombines TRBV30 with TRBJ1-5, with D possibly matching TRBD1 (5 bases). This CDR3 has 16 residues. Trimming removed 0 bases at V and 0 bases at J, with 12 bases between. CDR1 GTSNPN and CDR2 SVGIG come from the germline V gene (reference sequence). CDR3: CAWSVGQRGSNQPQHF. DNA for the CDR3: TGTGCCTGGAGTGTAGGGCAGAGGGGTAGCAATCAGCCCCAGCATTTT.

The CDR3 loop reads CAISEGAGGAYEQYF. CDR3 nucleotide sequence: TGTGCCATCAGTGAGGGAGCGGGAGGCGCCTACGAGCAGTACTTC. The rearrangement joins TRBV10-3 to TRBJ2-7; 9 nucleotides align to TRBD2. This CDR3 has 15 amino acids. Germline V gene lookup returns CDR1 ENHRY and CDR2 SYGVKD. V trimming: 2 bases; J trimming: 2 bases; junction bases outside the gene matches: 4.

V is TRBV28 and J is TRBJ1-2; D possibly corresponds to TRBD1 (6 bases). CDR1 and CDR2 from the germline V gene are MDHEN and SYDVKM. This CDR3 has 12 amino acids. Trimming took 2 bases from V and 6 from J, leaving 7 bases between them. The CDR3 protein is CASSLTGNGYTF. CDR3 in DNA: TGTGCCAGCAGTTTAACAGGGAATGGCTACACCTTC.

V and J are TRBV5-8 and TRBJ1-3; D not certain. CDR1 and CDR2 (germline): SGHTS, YDEGEE. The CDR3 length is 15 residues. The V and J ends lost 0 bases and 4 bases respectively, with 11 bases between them. The CDR3 is CASSLDGFTGNTIYF. The CDR3 nucleotides are TGTGCCAGCAGCTTGGATGGTTTCACCGGAAACACCATATATTTT. The full variable domain, with the rest looked up from reference TRBV5-8 and TRBJ1-3, is EAGVTQSPTHLIKTRGQQATLRCSPISGHTSVYWYQQALGLGLQFLLWYDEGEERNRGNFPPRFSGRQFPNYSSELNVNALELEDSALYLCASSLDGFTGNTIYFGEGSWLTVV.

The rearrangement joins TRBV5-1 to TRBJ1-2; TRBD1 aligns across 7 bases. The germline V gene has CDR1 SGHRS and CDR2 YFSETQ. The CDR3 runs 14 residues. Trimming at V came to 3 bases and at J to 2 bases, leaving 4 bases not matched to a gene. The CDR3 nucleotides read TGCGCCAGCAGCTCGGGGACAGCCAACTATGGCTACACCTTC. It specifies CASSSGTANYGYTF.